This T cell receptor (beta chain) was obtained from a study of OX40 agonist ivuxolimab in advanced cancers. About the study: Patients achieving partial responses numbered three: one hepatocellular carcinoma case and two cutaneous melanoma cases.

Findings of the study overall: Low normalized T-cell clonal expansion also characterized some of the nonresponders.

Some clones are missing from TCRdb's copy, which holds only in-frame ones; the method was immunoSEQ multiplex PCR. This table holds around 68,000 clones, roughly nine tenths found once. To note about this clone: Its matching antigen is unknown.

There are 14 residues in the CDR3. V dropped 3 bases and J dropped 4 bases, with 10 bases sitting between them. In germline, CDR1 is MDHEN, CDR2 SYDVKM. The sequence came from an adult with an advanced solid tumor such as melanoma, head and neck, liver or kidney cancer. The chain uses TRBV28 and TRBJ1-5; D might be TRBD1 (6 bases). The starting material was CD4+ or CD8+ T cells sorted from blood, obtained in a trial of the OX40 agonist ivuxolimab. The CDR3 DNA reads TGTGCCAGCAGTTTTGGTCAGGGGAATCAGCCCCAGCATTTT. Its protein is CASSFGQGNQPQHF.